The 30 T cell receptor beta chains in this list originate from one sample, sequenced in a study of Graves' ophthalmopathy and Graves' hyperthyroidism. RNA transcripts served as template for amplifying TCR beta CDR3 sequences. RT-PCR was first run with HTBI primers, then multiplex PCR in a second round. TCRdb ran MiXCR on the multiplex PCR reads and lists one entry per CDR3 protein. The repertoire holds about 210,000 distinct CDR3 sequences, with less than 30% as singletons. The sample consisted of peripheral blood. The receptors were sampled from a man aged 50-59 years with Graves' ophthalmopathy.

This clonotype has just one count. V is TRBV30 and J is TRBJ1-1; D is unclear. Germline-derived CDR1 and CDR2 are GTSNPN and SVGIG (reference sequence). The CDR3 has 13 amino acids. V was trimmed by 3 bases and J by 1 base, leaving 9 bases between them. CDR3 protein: CAWSGARNTEAFF. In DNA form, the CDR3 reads TGTGCCTGGAGCGGAGCGAGGAACACTGAAGCTTTCTTT.

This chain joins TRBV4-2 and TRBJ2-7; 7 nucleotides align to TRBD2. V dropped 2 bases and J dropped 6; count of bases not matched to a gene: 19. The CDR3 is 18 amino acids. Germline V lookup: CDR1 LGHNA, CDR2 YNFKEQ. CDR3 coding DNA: TGTGCCAGCAGCCAACTTGCTTGGGGCGGGAGCGTTTTGGGCGAGCAGTACTTC. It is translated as CASSQLAWGGSVLGEQYF.

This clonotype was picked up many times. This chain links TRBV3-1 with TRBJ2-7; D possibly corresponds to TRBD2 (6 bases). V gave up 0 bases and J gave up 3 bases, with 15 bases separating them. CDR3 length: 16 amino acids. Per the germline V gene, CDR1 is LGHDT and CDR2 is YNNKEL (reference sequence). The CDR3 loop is CASSQDAGLAFYEQYF. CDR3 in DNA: TGTGCCAGCAGCCAAGACGCCGGGCTAGCGTTCTACGAGCAGTACTTC.

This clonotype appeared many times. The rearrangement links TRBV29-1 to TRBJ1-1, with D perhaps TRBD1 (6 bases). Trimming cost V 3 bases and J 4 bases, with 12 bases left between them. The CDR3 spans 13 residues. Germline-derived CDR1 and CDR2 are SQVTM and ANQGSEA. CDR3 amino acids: CSVEGGHGTEAFF. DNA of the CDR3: TGCAGCGTTGAGGGGGGGCACGGCACTGAAGCTTTCTTT.

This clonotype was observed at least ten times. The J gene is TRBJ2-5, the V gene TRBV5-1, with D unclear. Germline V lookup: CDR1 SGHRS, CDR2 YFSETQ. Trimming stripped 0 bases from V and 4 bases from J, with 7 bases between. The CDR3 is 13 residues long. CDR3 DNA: TGCGCCAGCAGCTTGGTGGGCGCAGAGACCCAGTACTTC. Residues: CASSLVGAETQYF.

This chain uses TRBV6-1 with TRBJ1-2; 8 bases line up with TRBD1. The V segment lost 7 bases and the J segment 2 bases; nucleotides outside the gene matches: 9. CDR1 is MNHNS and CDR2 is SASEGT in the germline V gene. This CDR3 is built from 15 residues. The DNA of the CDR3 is TGTGCCAGCAAGCCACAGGGGGTGTCGAACTATGGCTACACCTTC. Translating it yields CASKPQGVSNYGYTF.

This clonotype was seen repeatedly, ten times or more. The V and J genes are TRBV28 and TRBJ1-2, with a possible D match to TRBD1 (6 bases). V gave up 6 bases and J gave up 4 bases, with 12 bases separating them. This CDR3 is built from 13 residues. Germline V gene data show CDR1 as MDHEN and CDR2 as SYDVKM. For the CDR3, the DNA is TGTGCCAGCAGCCCTCAGGGGCCCTATGGCTACACCTTC. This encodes CASSPQGPYGYTF.

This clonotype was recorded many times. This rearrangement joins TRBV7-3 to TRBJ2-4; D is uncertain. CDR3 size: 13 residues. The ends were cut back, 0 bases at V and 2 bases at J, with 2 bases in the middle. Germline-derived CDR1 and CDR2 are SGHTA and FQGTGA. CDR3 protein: CASSLTSKNIQYF. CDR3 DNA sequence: TGTGCCAGCAGCTTAACCTCCAAAAACATTCAGTACTTC.

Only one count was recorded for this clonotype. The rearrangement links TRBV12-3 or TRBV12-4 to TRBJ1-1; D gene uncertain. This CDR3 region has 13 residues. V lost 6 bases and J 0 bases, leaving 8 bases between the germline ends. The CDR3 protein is CASRSLMNTEAFF. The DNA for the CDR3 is TGTGCCAGCAGGTCGCTTATGAACACTGAAGCTTTCTTT.

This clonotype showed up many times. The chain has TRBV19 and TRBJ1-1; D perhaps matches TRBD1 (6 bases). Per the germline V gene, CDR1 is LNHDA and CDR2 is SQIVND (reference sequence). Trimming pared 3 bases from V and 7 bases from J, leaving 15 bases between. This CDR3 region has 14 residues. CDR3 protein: CASSISAGGREAFF. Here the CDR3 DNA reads TGTGCCAGTAGTATTAGTGCGGGGGGCCGTGAAGCTTTCTTT.

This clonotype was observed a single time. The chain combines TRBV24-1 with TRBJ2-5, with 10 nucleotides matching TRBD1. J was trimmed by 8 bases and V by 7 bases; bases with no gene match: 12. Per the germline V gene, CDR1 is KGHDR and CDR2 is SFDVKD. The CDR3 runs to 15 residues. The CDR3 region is CATSRETGGLSTQYF. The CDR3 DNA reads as TGTGCCACCAGCAGGGAGACAGGGGGCTTGTCAACCCAGTACTTC.

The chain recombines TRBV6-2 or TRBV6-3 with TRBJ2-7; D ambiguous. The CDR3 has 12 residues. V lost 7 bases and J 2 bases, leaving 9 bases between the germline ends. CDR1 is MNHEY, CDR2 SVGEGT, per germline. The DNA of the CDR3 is TGTGCCAGCATCTTAACAGCCTACGAGCAGTACTTC. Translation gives CASILTAYEQYF.

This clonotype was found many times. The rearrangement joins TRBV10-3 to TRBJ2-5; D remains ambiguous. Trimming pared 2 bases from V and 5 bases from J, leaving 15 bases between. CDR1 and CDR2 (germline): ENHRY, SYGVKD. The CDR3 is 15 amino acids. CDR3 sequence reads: CAISESWAGRETQYF. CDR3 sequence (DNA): TGTGCCATCAGTGAGAGTTGGGCAGGCCGGGAGACCCAGTACTTC.

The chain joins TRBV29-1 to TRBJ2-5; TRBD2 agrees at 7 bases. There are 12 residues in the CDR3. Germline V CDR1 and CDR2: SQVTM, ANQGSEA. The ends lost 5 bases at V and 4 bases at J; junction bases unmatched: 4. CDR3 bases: TGCAGCGTTCGCGGGGGTGGAGAGACCCAGTACTTC. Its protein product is CSVRGGGETQYF.

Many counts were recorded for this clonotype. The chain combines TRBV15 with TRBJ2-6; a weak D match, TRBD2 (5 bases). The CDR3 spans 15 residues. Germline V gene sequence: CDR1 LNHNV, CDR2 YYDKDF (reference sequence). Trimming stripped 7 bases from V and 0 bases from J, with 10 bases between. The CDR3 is CATTRGDSGANVLTF. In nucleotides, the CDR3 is TGTGCCACCACCCGGGGAGACTCTGGGGCCAACGTCCTGACTTTC.

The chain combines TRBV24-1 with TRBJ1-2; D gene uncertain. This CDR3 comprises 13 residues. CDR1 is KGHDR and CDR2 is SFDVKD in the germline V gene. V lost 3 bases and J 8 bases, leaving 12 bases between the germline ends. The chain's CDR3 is CATSDNGVWGYTF. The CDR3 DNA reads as TGTGCCACCAGTGATAATGGGGTTTGGGGCTACACCTTC.

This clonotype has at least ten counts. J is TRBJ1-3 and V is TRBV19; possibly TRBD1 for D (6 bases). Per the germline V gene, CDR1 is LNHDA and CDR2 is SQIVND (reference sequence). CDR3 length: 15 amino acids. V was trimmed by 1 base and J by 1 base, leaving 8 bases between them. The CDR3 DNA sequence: TGTGCCAGTAGTATAGGGACAGATTCTGGAAACACCATATATTTT. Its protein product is CASSIGTDSGNTIYF.

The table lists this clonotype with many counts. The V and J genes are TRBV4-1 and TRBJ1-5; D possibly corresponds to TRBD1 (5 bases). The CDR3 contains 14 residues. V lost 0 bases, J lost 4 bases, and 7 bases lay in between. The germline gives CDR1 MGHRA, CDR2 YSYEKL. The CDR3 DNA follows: TGCGCCAGCAGCCAAGAAGAGGGGAATCAGCCCCAGCATTTT. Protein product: CASSQEEGNQPQHF.

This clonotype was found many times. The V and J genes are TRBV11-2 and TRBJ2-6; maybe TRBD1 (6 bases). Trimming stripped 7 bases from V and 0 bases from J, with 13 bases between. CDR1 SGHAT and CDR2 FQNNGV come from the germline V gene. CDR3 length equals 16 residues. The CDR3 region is CASNPDRPSGANVLTF. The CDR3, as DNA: TGTGCCAGCAACCCTGACAGGCCCTCTGGGGCCAACGTCCTGACTTTC.

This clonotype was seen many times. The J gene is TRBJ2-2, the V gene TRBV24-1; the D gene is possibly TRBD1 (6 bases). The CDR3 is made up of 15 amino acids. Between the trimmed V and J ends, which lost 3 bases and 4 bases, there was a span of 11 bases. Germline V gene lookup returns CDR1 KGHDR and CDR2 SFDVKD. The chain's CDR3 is CATSDPGQITGELFF. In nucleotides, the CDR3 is TGTGCCACCAGTGATCCCGGACAGATCACCGGGGAGCTGTTTTTT.

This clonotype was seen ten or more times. As DNA, the CDR3 is TGCAGCGTTGAAGGGGCTAGCGGGAGGGAGGTCGACATTCAGTACTTC. It is translated as CSVEGASGREVDIQYF. The chain has TRBV29-1 and TRBJ2-4, with 12 bases matching TRBD2. The germline CDR1 and CDR2 sequences are SQVTM and ANQGSEA. There are 16 residues in the CDR3. Germline trimming cut 1 base from V and 8 bases from J; bases unmatched to any gene: 9.

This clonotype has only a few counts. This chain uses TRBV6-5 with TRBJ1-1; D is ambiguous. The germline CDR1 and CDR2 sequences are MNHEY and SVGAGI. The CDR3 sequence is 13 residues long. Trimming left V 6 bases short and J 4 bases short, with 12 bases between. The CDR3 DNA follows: TGTGCCAGCAGACCAGGACGCGGCACTGAAGCTTTCTTT. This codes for CASRPGRGTEAFF.

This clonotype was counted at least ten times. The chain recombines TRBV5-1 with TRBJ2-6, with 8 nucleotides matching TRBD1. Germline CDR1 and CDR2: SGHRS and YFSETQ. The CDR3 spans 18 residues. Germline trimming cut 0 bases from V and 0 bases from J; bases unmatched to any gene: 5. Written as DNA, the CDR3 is TGCGCCAGCAGCTTGGCAGGGGGCTATAGCTCTGGGGCCAACGTCCTGACTTTC. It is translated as CASSLAGGYSSGANVLTF.

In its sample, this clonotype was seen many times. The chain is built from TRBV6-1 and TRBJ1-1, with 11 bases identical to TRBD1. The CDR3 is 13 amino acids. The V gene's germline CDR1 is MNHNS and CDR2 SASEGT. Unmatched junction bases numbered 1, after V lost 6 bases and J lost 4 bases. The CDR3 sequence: CASRDRGLTEAFF. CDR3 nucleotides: TGTGCCAGCAGGGACAGGGGGCTCACTGAAGCTTTCTTT.

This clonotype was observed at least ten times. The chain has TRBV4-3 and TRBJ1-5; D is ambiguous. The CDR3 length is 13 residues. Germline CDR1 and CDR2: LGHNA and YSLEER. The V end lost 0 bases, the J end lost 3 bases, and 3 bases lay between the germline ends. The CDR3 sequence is CASSQDANQPQHF. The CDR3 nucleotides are TGCGCCAGCAGCCAAGACGCCAATCAGCCCCAGCATTTT.

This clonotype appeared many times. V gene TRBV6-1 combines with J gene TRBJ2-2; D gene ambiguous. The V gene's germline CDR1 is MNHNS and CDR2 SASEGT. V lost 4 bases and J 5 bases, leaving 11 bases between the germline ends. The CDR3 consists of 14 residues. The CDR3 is CASSAVDGTGELFF. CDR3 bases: TGTGCCAGCAGTGCGGTAGACGGAACCGGGGAGCTGTTTTTT.

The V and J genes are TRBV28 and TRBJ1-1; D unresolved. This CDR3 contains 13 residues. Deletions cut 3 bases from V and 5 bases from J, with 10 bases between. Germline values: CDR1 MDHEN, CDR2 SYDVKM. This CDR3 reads CASSFFGVTEAFF. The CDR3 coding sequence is TGTGCCAGCAGTTTTTTCGGAGTTACTGAAGCTTTCTTT.

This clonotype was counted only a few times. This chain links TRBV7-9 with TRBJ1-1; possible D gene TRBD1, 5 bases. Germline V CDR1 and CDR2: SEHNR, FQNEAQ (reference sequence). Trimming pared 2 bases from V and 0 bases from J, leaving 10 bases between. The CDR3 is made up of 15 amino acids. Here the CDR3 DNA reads TGTGCCAGCAGCTTACCGCGACAGATGAACACTGAAGCTTTCTTT. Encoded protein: CASSLPRQMNTEAFF. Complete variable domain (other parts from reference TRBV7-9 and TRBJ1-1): DTGVSQNPRHKITKRGQNVTFRCDPISEHNRLYWYRQTLGQGPEFLTYFQNEAQLEKSRLLSDRFSAERPKGSFSTLEIQRTEQGDSAMYLCASSLPRQMNTEAFFGQGTRLTVV.

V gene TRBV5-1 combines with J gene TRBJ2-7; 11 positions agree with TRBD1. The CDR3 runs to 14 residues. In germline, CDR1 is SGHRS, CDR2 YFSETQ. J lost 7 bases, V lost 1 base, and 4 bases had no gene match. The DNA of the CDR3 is TGCGCCAGCAGCTTGAGGACAGGGGGCGGGGAGCAGTACTTC. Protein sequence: CASSLRTGGGEQYF.

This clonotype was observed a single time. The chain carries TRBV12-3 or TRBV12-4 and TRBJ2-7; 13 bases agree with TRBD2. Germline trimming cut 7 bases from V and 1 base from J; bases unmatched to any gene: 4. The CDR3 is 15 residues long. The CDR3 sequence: CASTTSGRASYEQYF. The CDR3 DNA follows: TGTGCCAGCACTACTAGCGGGAGGGCATCCTACGAGCAGTACTTC.